Sequencing of this T cell receptor (beta chain) was carried out in a study of HIV-infected patients and healthy controls. This CDR3 has 12 residues. Between the trimmed V and J ends, which lost 7 bases and 13 bases, there was a span of 17 bases. Sample share makes this clonotype medium-sized (0.01 to 0.1%). Whole blood was used without fractionation, so all unsorted peripheral T cells were included. Reverse transcription used around 540 ng RNA and constant-region primers for alpha and beta. Separate chain-specific third strand synthesis with multiplexing indices produced the alpha and beta libraries. TCRdb called the 5' RACE reads again in MiXCR, with one record for every CDR3 protein. The sample lists about 10,000 distinct CDR3 sequences; over 7% were seen once.

The sequenced sample was blood. This clonotype originated in an adult in good health. This rearrangement joins TRBV12-3 or TRBV12-4 to TRBJ2-1, with D unclear. In DNA, the CDR3 is TGTGCCAGCACCCCCCTTGGGCCAGAACAGTTCTTC. Protein: CASTPLGPEQFF.